Below are 19 T cell receptor beta chains sequenced from a single sample in a study of cytomegalovirus exposure and HLA in healthy donors. It was with 60 Vbeta and 13 Jbeta primers that the PCR ran. Some clones are missing from TCRdb's copy, which holds only in-frame ones; the method was immunoSEQ multiplex PCR. Here the sample spans 200,000 to 250,000 clones, approximately 85% being singletons. The source material was PBMCs. The receptors originated from a middle-aged woman in good health and CMV-seronegative.

V and J are TRBV11-2 and TRBJ2-7, with 9 positions matching TRBD2. V trimming: 3 bases; J trimming: 1 base; junction bases outside the gene matches: 7. The CDR3 is 16 amino acids. CDR1 is SGHAT, CDR2 FQNNGV, per germline. CDR3 protein: CASSFGRLAGSYEQYF. CDR3 nucleotide sequence: TGTGCCAGCAGCTTCGGGCGGCTAGCGGGATCCTACGAGCAGTACTTC. The full variable domain, its missing parts supplied by reference TRBV11-2 and TRBJ2-7, is EAGVAQSPRYKIIEKRQSVAFWCNPISGHATLYWYQQILGQGPKLLIQFQNNGVVDDSQLPKDRFSAERLKGVDSTLKIQPAKLEDSAVYLCASSFGRLAGSYEQYFGPGTRLTVT.

This chain uses TRBV10-2 with TRBJ2-1; maybe TRBD1 (6 bases). Germline loops: CDR1 WSHSY, CDR2 SAAADI. V lost 4 bases and J lost 7, with 17 bases in between. The CDR3 sequence is 15 residues long. This CDR3 is CASSGFQGIWNEQFF. CDR3 sequence (DNA): TGCGCCAGCAGTGGGTTTCAGGGGATATGGAATGAGCAGTTCTTC.

This clone appeared once. The chain has TRBV7-2 and TRBJ2-6, with 8 bases that match TRBD2. This CDR3 is 17 amino acids long. The ends lost 5 bases at V and 2 bases at J; junction bases unmatched: 8. CDR1 SGHTA and CDR2 FQGNSA come from the germline V gene. CDR3 loop: CASSLGSGSAGANVLTF. Written as DNA, the CDR3 is TGTGCCAGCAGCCTGGGGAGCGGGAGTGCTGGGGCCAACGTCCTGACTTTC. The whole variable domain, filled in from reference TRBV7-2 and TRBJ2-6, reads GAGVSQSPSNKVTEKGKDVELRCDPISGHTALYWYRQSLGQGLEFLIYFQGNSAPDKSGLPSDRFSAERTGGSVSTLTIQRTQQEDSAVYLCASSLGSGSAGANVLTFGAGSRLTVL.

The table lists this clone with a count of one. The rearrangement links TRBV25-1 to TRBJ1-5; 8 bases align to TRBD1. Germline CDR1 is MGHDK and CDR2 is SYGVNS. Losses at the gene ends were 3 bases for V and 7 bases for J; bases not matched to a gene: 11. The CDR3 loop spans 16 amino acids. CDR3: CASSDDGTGVGQPQHF. CDR3 nucleotides: TGTGCCAGCAGTGATGACGGGACAGGAGTGGGGCAGCCCCAGCATTTT.

The chain couples TRBV5-4 to TRBJ2-1; D unclear. The ends were cut back, 0 bases at V and 6 bases at J, with 7 bases in the middle. The CDR3 has 13 residues. From germline, CDR1 is SGHNT and CDR2 YYREEE (reference sequence). CDR3 sequence (DNA): TGTGCCAGCAGCTTGGTTCAGATCAATGAGCAGTTCTTC. Translated, it gives CASSLVQINEQFF.

This chain uses TRBV23-1 with TRBJ1-2; TRBD1 might be the D (6 bases). TRBV23-1 belongs to the ORF category, with a function that is uncertain. The CDR3 sequence is 14 residues long. Trimming pared 8 bases from V and 1 base from J, leaving 14 bases between. The CDR3 DNA follows: TGCGCCAGCCGGATGCGGGGGCATAACTATGGCTACACCTTC. As protein: CASRMRGHNYGYTF.

The chain has TRBV2 and TRBJ1-5; D unresolved. The CDR3 is made up of 15 amino acids. Trimming removed 5 bases from V and 2 bases from J, with 13 bases in between. Germline CDR1 is SNHLY and CDR2 is FYNNEI. The CDR3 loop is CASSQEGGGNQPQHF. CDR3 sequence (DNA): TGTGCCAGCAGTCAGGAGGGAGGAGGCAATCAGCCCCAGCATTTT.

The chain uses TRBV7-9 and TRBJ1-1, with D uncertain. This CDR3 is 15 amino acids long. V lost 4 bases and J lost 1, with 13 bases in between. CDR1 and CDR2 from the germline V gene are SEHNR and FQNEAQ (reference sequence). The CDR3 reads CASSSRERGNTEAFF. In DNA form, the CDR3 reads TGTGCCAGCAGCTCTAGGGAGCGGGGGAACACTGAAGCTTTCTTT.

J is TRBJ2-7 and V is TRBV7-3, with 8 bases that match TRBD1. This CDR3 is built from 15 residues. CDR1 and CDR2 (germline): SGHTA, FQGTGA. The ends lost 5 bases at V and 4 bases at J; junction bases unmatched: 10. For the CDR3, the DNA is TGTGCCAGCAGCGAGCACCAGGGGGCTGCATACGAGCAGTACTTC. Translated: CASSEHQGAAYEQYF.

Concerning this clone itself: The same CDR3 can be traced to other DNA sequences in this sample. The J gene is TRBJ2-1, the V gene TRBV28; TRBD2 matches 8 bases. Germline-derived CDR1 and CDR2 are MDHEN and SYDVKM. This CDR3 contains 14 residues. Losses at the gene ends were 7 bases for V and 4 bases for J; bases not matched to a gene: 6. CDR3 sequence (DNA): TGTGCCAGCATCCTAACTAGCGGATACAATGAGCAGTTCTTC. Translation: CASILTSGYNEQFF.

V usage is TRBV6-1 and J usage is TRBJ1-2; 7 bases map to TRBD1. J gave up 8 bases and V 7 bases, and 7 bases lay outside the gene matches. The CDR3 is 12 residues long. Germline V gene sequence: CDR1 MNHNS, CDR2 SASEGT. CDR3 coding DNA: TGTGCCAGCACTGACAGGGTGGAAGGCTACACCTTC. Translation gives CASTDRVEGYTF.

In regard to this clone: Other DNA sequences in the sample encode the same CDR3. The J gene is TRBJ2-7, the V gene TRBV7-2; weak D call: TRBD2 (5 bases). Germline values: CDR1 SGHTA, CDR2 FQGNSA. This CDR3 has 17 residues. The V end lost 2 bases, the J end lost 3 bases, and 20 bases lay between the germline ends. The CDR3 here is CASSLWGGPGSVYEQYF. DNA for the CDR3: TGTGCCAGCAGCTTATGGGGTGGTCCGGGATCCGTCTACGAGCAGTACTTC.

The CDR3 DNA reads as TGTGCCAGCAGTCAAGGACTAGGTTGGGGGGCCAACGTCCTGACTTTC. Translation: CASSQGLGWGANVLTF. The chain is built from TRBV6-6 and TRBJ2-6; 7 bases fit TRBD2. Germline CDR1 MNHNY, CDR2 SVGAGI (reference sequence). The CDR3 consists of 16 residues. Germline trimming cut 5 bases from V and 4 bases from J; bases unmatched to any gene: 8.

This sequence joins TRBV5-5 and TRBJ1-1; 8 nucleotides line up with TRBD1. This CDR3 region has 16 residues. Trimming removed 2 bases from V and 1 base from J; junction bases left unmatched: 7. The germline CDR1 and CDR2 sequences are SGHKS and YYEKEE (reference sequence). The CDR3 DNA sequence: TGTGCCAGCAGCTTCCGGCAGGGGGCTTGGAACACTGAAGCTTTCTTT. It encodes CASSFRQGAWNTEAFF.

The CDR3 coding sequence is TGTGCCAGCAGTTTCCGAGGGGGTACAAACTATGGCTACACCTTC. Its translation: CASSFRGGTNYGYTF. V is TRBV27 and J is TRBJ1-2, with D perhaps matching TRBD1 (6 bases). In germline, CDR1 is MNHEY, CDR2 SMNVEV (reference sequence). V lost 3 bases and J 2 bases, leaving 13 bases between the germline ends. The CDR3 covers 15 residues.

This clone was seen only once. This chain links TRBV2 with TRBJ1-3; 8 bases fit TRBD1. There are 14 residues in the CDR3. Trimming took 6 bases from V and 2 from J; bases not matched to a gene: 3. Germline lookup yields CDR1 SNHLY and CDR2 FYNNEI. The CDR3 nucleotides read TGTGCCAGCAGGTCAGGGGGCGCTGGAAACACCATATATTTT. It codes for CASRSGGAGNTIYF.

The chain links TRBV2 to TRBJ2-1, with TRBD2 matching 10 bases. Looked up from germline, CDR1 is SNHLY and CDR2 is FYNNEI. V shed 6 bases, J shed 7 bases, and the junction held 9 bases outside the gene matches. The CDR3 sequence is 15 residues long. The CDR3 nucleotides read TGTGCCAGCAGGATCGGACTAGCGGAGAGGAATGAGCAGTTCTTC. Amino acids: CASRIGLAERNEQFF.

J is TRBJ2-2 and V is TRBV5-1; TRBD2 is a possible D gene (6 bases). CDR1 and CDR2 from the germline V gene are SGHRS and YFSETQ. V lost 7 bases and J 0 bases, leaving 10 bases between the germline ends. CDR3 length equals 14 residues. CDR3 protein: CASEPGANTGELFF. CDR3 bases: TGCGCCAGCGAGCCGGGGGCGAACACCGGGGAGCTGTTTTTT.

V is TRBV7-2 and J is TRBJ2-7; D call uncertain. Germline V gene sequence: CDR1 SGHTA, CDR2 FQGNSA. The CDR3 consists of 13 residues. The V end was cut by 4 bases, the J end by 0 bases, with 7 bases between. In DNA, the CDR3 is TGTGCCAGCAGCTGGGCACCCTCCTACGAGCAGTACTTC. This gives the protein CASSWAPSYEQYF.